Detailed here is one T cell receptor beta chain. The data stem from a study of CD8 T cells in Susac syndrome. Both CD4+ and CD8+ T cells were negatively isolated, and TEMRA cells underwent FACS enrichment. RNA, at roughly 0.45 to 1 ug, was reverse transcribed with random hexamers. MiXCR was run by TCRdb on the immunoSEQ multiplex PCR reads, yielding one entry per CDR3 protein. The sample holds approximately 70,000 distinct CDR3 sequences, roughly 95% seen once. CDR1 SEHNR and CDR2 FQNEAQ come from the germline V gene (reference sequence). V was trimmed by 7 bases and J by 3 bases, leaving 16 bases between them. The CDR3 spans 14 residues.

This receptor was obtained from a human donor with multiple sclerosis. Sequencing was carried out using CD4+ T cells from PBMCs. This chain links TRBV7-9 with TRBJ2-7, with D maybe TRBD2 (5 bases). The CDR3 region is CASTPGGRSYEQYF. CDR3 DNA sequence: TGTGCCAGCACCCCAGGAGGACGGAGCTACGAGCAGTACTTC.